The 11 T cell receptor beta chains presented below share a single source sample, sequenced in a study of regulatory T cells in long-lasting Graves disease. Time point denoted: newly diagnosed GD, antithyroid drugs for less than 3 months. Construction of the TCR library relied on RNA isolated from PBMCs. Building the TCR beta libraries relied on iRepertoire HTBI primers, and CDR3 regions underwent Arm-PCR. TCRdb reprocessed the multiplex PCR reads with MiXCR, giving one entry per CDR3 protein. The sample holds almost 450,000 distinct CDR3 sequences, approximately 16% seen once. The same sample was also used in a study of T cells in Graves' hyperthyroidism and ophthalmopathy.

The source was peripheral blood mononuclear cells (PBMCs), collected at new diagnosis, from a patient treated with antithyroid drugs. These receptors were taken from a woman between 25 and 40 years old with Graves disease.

This clonotype was seen at least ten times. The chain has TRBV12-3 or TRBV12-4 and TRBJ2-7; perhaps TRBD1 as D (6 bases). V was cut by 6 bases and J by 1 base, with 13 bases left in between. The CDR3 spans 14 residues. The CDR3 DNA is TGTGCCAGCAGAGCACAGGGTAATTCCTACGAGCAGTACTTC. It yields the protein CASRAQGNSYEQYF.

Comments on this clonotype: A much larger clone sits a single nucleotide away, making a read error possible. The V gene is TRBV6-4, the J gene TRBJ1-6, with D tentatively TRBD1 (5 bases). The germline gives CDR1 MRHNA, CDR2 SNTAGT. Trimming left V 5 bases short and J 6 bases short, with 8 bases between. This CDR3 is built from 13 residues. In DNA, the CDR3 is TGTGCCAGCAGTACGGGGGGTAATTCACCCCTCCACTTT. Translation: CASSTGGNSPLHF.

This clonotype was observed at least ten times. The gene calls are TRBV27 and TRBJ1-1, with D unresolved. V lost 10 bases and J lost 6, with 12 bases in between. This CDR3 is 11 amino acids long. CDR1 MNHEY and CDR2 SMNVEV come from the germline V gene (reference sequence). CDR3 coding DNA: TGTGCCACCCATGAGGGAGCTGAAGCTTTCTTT. Encoded protein: CATHEGAEAFF.

This clonotype was detected many times. V and J are TRBV6-5 and TRBJ2-2, with 10 bases identical to TRBD2. CDR1 is MNHEY and CDR2 is SVGAGI in the germline V gene. This CDR3 has 20 amino acids. Trimming cost V 2 bases and J 7 bases; bases outside gene matches: 19. CDR3 DNA: TGTGCCAGCAGTTACCTTTCGGCTAGCGGGAGACCTTATCGCGGCGGGGAGCTGTTTTTT. It encodes CASSYLSASGRPYRGGELFF.

This clonotype showed up just a few times. A single base separates this from a much larger clone, so it may be a read error. The V call is TRBV5-8, the J call TRBJ1-5, with D possibly matching TRBD1 (6 bases). The CDR3 covers 17 residues. Trimming stripped 3 bases from V and 1 base from J, with 17 bases between. Germline assignment: CDR1 SGHTS and CDR2 YDEGEE. The CDR3 is CASSWDRDKGSNQPQHF. The CDR3 DNA sequence: TGTGCCAGCAGCTGGGACCGGGACAAGGGAAGCAATCAGCCCCAGCATTTT. Complete variable domain (other parts from reference TRBV5-8 and TRBJ1-5): EAGVTQSPTHLIKTRGQQATLRCSPISGHTSVYWYQQALGLGLQFLLWYDEGEERNRGNFPPRFSGRQFPNYSSELNVNALELEDSALYLCASSWDRDKGSNQPQHFGDGTRLSIL.

This clonotype was seen repeatedly, ten times or more. This chain joins TRBV6-5 and TRBJ2-2, with TRBD2 matching over 7 bases. Germline V gives CDR1 MNHEY, CDR2 SVGAGI. The CDR3 loop spans 17 amino acids. The V gene end was trimmed by 4 bases and the J gene end by 0 bases; junction bases not matched to a gene: 8. The CDR3 coding sequence is TGTGCCAGCAGTTCCACGGGACTAACATCGAACACCGGGGAGCTGTTTTTT. Amino acids: CASSSTGLTSNTGELFF.

This clonotype was seen a few times. The genes are TRBV29-1 and TRBJ1-6, with 8 bases fitting TRBD1. Germline V gene data show CDR1 as SQVTM and CDR2 as ANQGSEA. V dropped 6 bases and J dropped 5; count of bases not matched to a gene: 6. This CDR3 has 14 amino acids. This CDR3 reads CSVRTGLNNSPLHF. CDR3 in DNA: TGCAGCGTCAGGACAGGGCTTAATAATTCACCCCTCCACTTT.

This clonotype has a count of ten or more. The V and J genes are TRBV6-5 and TRBJ1-2, with D possibly TRBD1 on 5 matching bases. The CDR3 consists of 16 residues. The V end was cut by 0 bases, the J end by 7 bases, with 18 bases between. The germline V gene encodes CDR1 MNHEY and CDR2 SVGAGI. The CDR3 DNA reads as TGTGCCAGCAGTTACTCGACAAGGCCAGGGTCCTCTGGCTACACCTTC. Translation gives CASSYSTRPGSSGYTF.

Comment on this clonotype: A much larger clone differs from this one at a single base, so this may be a read error. The V gene is TRBV27, the J gene TRBJ1-1; 7 bases fit TRBD1. The CDR3 length is 15 residues. V gave up 6 bases and J gave up 6 bases; unmatched junction bases: 13. Germline V gene sequence: CDR1 MNHEY, CDR2 SMNVEV (reference sequence). The DNA for the CDR3 is TGTGCCAGCAGCATCCCAGGACAGGATCGCGCTGAAGCTTTCTTT. This encodes CASSIPGQDRAEAFF.

This chain connects TRBV19 to TRBJ2-1; 14 positions agree with TRBD2. CDR3 size: 15 residues. The germline CDR1 and CDR2 sequences are LNHDA and SQIVND (reference sequence). The J segment lost 1 base and the V segment lost 9 bases, leaving 2 bases of the junction unmatched. The chain's CDR3 is CASGTSGSSYNEQFF. CDR3 DNA: TGTGCCAGCGGGACTAGCGGGAGTTCCTACAATGAGCAGTTCTTC.

This clonotype appeared many times. The chain combines TRBV2 with TRBJ1-2; TRBD1 matches 8 bases. Germline lookup yields CDR1 SNHLY and CDR2 FYNNEI. This CDR3 has 15 amino acids. J was trimmed by 4 bases and V by 3 bases; bases with no gene match: 7. The CDR3 protein is CASSEDPGQVYGYTF. CDR3 sequence (DNA): TGTGCCAGCAGTGAGGATCCGGGACAGGTCTATGGCTACACCTTC.